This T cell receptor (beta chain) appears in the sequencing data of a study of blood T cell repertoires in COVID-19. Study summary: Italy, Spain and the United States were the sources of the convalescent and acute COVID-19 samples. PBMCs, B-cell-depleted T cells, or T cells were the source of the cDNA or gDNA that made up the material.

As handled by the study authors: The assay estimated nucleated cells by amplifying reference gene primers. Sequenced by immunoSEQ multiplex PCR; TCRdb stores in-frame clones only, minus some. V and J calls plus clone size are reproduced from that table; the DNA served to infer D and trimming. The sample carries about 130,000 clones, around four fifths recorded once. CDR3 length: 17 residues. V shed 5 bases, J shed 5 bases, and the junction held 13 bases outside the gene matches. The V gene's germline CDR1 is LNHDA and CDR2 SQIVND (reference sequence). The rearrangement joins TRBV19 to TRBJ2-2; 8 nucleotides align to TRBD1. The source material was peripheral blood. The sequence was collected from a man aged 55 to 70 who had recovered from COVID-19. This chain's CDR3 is CASSLGPGTGRTGELFF. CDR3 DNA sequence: TGTGCCAGTAGTCTGGGCCCCGGGACAGGCCGAACCGGGGAGCTGTTTTTT.